This T cell receptor beta chain was sequenced during a study of tumor-infiltrating lymphocytes in primary liver carcinoma. General observations from the study: Tumor specimens were characterized by a significantly higher top-250-clone fraction than blood (p = 0.039).

Bulk tissue was left unsorted, and RNA and DNA were co-extracted from about 21-30 mg of it. Surgeons treated the primary liver carcinoma of the patients by surgical resection. The researchers produced TCR beta cDNA from approximately 0.45 ug total RNA with a constant-region primer. Sequencing libraries for TCR beta derived from three nested multiplex PCR rounds that used slightly modified ARM-PCR. Two initial PCR rounds of around 9 cycles each paired TRBV1-TRBV30 forward primers with a C-beta reverse primer. TCRdb analysed the multiplex PCR reads with MiXCR anew, one entry per CDR3 protein. The data hold around 80,000 distinct CDR3 sequences, with 65% to 75% observed a single time. Regarding this clonotype: As yet, its antigen is unknown. The junction and the germline gene differ at one end; a read error may be behind it.

CDR1 is MNHEY and CDR2 is SVGAGI in the germline V gene. This CDR3 contains 14 residues. The clonotype was recovered from a man aged 40-50 years with primary liver carcinoma and hepatitis B virus infection. The rearrangement links TRBV6-5 to TRBJ2-6, with 7 positions matching TRBD2. The sample comprised tumor-adjacent normal liver tissue. CDR3 nucleotide sequence: TGTGCTAGCAGTTCCGTCGCGGGGGTCAACGTCCTGACTTTC. It specifies CASSSVAGVNVLTF.